The 15 T cell receptor beta chains below all came from one sample that was sequenced in a study of blood T cell repertoires in COVID-19. This table comes from immunoSEQ multiplex PCR, and its TCRdb copy is limited to in-frame clones, with some not included. The sample lists some 220,000 clones; 85% to 90% were seen once. The material sequenced was PBMCs or T cells enriched from blood (not recorded which). The receptors originated from a woman between 18 and 29 years old in a cohort exposed to, infected with or recovered from COVID-19 (not recorded which).

The chain carries TRBV18 and TRBJ2-7; 9 nucleotides match TRBD1. The CDR3 is made up of 14 amino acids. Germline CDR1 is KGHSH and CDR2 is LQKENI. V shed 6 bases and J 6 bases; nucleotides not matched to a gene: 9. In DNA form, the CDR3 reads TGTGCCAGCTCTGCCGGGACAGGGTCCATCGAGCAGTACTTC. Its protein is CASSAGTGSIEQYF.

The genes are TRBV14 and TRBJ1-2, with no clear D. The germline V gene has CDR1 SGHDN and CDR2 FVKESK. Trimming pared 0 bases from V and 4 bases from J, leaving 12 bases between. The CDR3 length is 15 residues. The CDR3 spells CASSQDLSSTYGYTF. In DNA form, the CDR3 reads TGTGCCAGCAGCCAAGATCTGTCCAGTACCTATGGCTACACCTTC.

This clone was recorded once. The rearrangement links TRBV5-1 to TRBJ1-1; possibly TRBD1 for D (5 bases). The germline V and J ends were trimmed by 4 bases and 1 base, with 8 bases remaining between them. The germline V gene encodes CDR1 SGHRS and CDR2 YFSETQ. The CDR3 length is 13 residues. CDR3 amino acids: CASSAGQNTEAFF. The DNA of the CDR3 is TGCGCCAGCAGCGCCGGACAGAACACTGAAGCTTTCTTT.

The rearrangement links TRBV3-1 (or the pseudogene TRBV3-2) to TRBJ1-2, with D tentatively TRBD1 (5 bases). The CDR3 runs to 12 residues. Trimming removed 1 base from V and 6 bases from J, with 6 bases in between. Germline V gene data show CDR1 as LGHDT and CDR2 as YNNKEL (reference sequence). CDR3: CASSQARDGYTF. The CDR3 coding sequence is TGTGCCAGCAGCCAAGCCAGGGATGGCTACACCTTC.

CDR3 residues: CASSEFPHTSGGDPGELFF. The DNA of the CDR3 is TGTGCCAGCAGTGAATTCCCCCACACTAGCGGGGGGGATCCCGGGGAGCTGTTTTTT. The V gene is TRBV6-1, the J gene TRBJ2-2, with 13 bases fitting TRBD2. The CDR3 covers 19 residues. J was trimmed by 6 bases and V by 2 bases; bases with no gene match: 12. Germline V lookup: CDR1 MNHNS, CDR2 SASEGT.

Only one count was recorded for this clone. The rearrangement links TRBV24-1 to TRBJ2-5; 7 positions match TRBD2. In germline, CDR1 is KGHDR, CDR2 SFDVKD. The CDR3 runs 18 residues. Trimming took 5 bases from V and 3 from J; bases not matched to a gene: 17. CDR3 residues: CATSANPGSGGREETQYF. The CDR3 DNA reads as TGTGCCACCAGTGCTAATCCCGGGTCGGGGGGAAGAGAAGAGACCCAGTACTTC.

The chain couples TRBV19 to TRBJ1-5, with D perhaps TRBD1 (5 bases). V was shortened by 3 bases and J by 0 bases, with 18 bases between the two germline ends. CDR1 and CDR2 (germline): LNHDA, SQIVND (reference sequence). The CDR3 spans 18 residues. In DNA, the CDR3 is TGTGCCAGTAGTATCGGGAGGGGCGGGGGATATAGCAATCAGCCCCAGCATTTT. Its translation: CASSIGRGGGYSNQPQHF.

The chain carries TRBV15 and TRBJ2-2; a weak D match, TRBD1 (7 bases). Per the germline V gene, CDR1 is LNHNV and CDR2 is YYDKDF (reference sequence). The V end lost 0 bases, the J end lost 6 bases, and 14 bases lay between the germline ends. The CDR3 has 16 amino acids. CDR3 protein: CATSRDHGGGSGELFF. The CDR3 bases are TGTGCCACCAGCAGAGATCACGGAGGGGGCTCCGGGGAGCTGTTTTTT. The full variable domain, rest sourced from reference TRBV15 and TRBJ2-2, is DAMVIQNPRYQVTQFGKPVTLSCSQTLNHNVMYWYQQKSSQAPKLLFHYYDKDFNNEADTPDNFQSRRPNTSFCFLDIRSPGLGDTAMYLCATSRDHGGGSGELFFGEGSRLTVL.

This clone has just one count. This chain's CDR3 is CASSSRDRVSYNEQFF. The CDR3 DNA sequence: TGTGCCAGCAGCTCCCGGGACAGGGTCTCCTACAATGAGCAGTTCTTC. This chain links TRBV7-6 with TRBJ2-1, with 9 positions matching TRBD1. The V gene end was trimmed by 4 bases and the J gene end by 0 bases; junction bases not matched to a gene: 4. The CDR3 is 16 amino acids. Germline CDR1 reads SGHVS; CDR2 reads FNYEAQ.

The rearrangement uses TRBV5-1 and TRBJ2-3; D gene uncertain. Germline V gives CDR1 SGHRS, CDR2 YFSETQ. The ends were cut back, 0 bases at V and 1 base at J, with 6 bases in the middle. This CDR3 comprises 14 residues. In nucleotides, the CDR3 is TGCGCCAGCAGCTTGGAATCGGGCACAGATACGCAGTATTTT. This gives the protein CASSLESGTDTQYF.

This clone has a single count. The chain carries TRBV10-2 and TRBJ1-1, with 10 bases fitting TRBD1. J lost 1 base, V lost 8 bases, and 4 bases had no gene match. CDR3 size: 14 residues. Germline V gene lookup returns CDR1 WSHSY and CDR2 SAAADI. DNA of the CDR3: TGCGCCAGCGGGGGACAGGGGTGGAACACTGAAGCTTTCTTT. This gives the protein CASGGQGWNTEAFF.

The V call is TRBV28, the J call TRBJ2-6; 14 positions agree with TRBD2. The germline V gene encodes CDR1 MDHEN and CDR2 SYDVKM. V lost 8 bases to trimming and J lost 4 bases; unmatched junction nucleotides: 10. This CDR3 region has 18 residues. The CDR3 here is CASRRTSGGTGGANVLTF. The DNA for the CDR3 is TGTGCCAGCCGGAGGACTAGCGGGGGGACGGGAGGGGCCAACGTCCTGACTTTC.

This chain connects TRBV2 to TRBJ1-1; D possibly corresponds to TRBD1 (5 bases). The germline V gene encodes CDR1 SNHLY and CDR2 FYNNEI. V shed 9 bases and J shed 2 bases, with 10 bases lying between them. The CDR3 covers 12 residues. The CDR3 DNA reads as TGTGCCAGAATGGACACTAACACTGAAGCTTTCTTT. Translation gives CARMDTNTEAFF.

The chain combines TRBV18 with TRBJ1-3; TRBD1 matches 7 bases. In germline, CDR1 is KGHSH, CDR2 LQKENI. Germline trimming cut 3 bases from V and 0 bases from J; bases unmatched to any gene: 5. The CDR3 is 16 amino acids. As DNA, the CDR3 is TGTGCCAGCTCACCCGAAACAGGGGTCTCTGGAAACACCATATATTTT. Amino acid sequence: CASSPETGVSGNTIYF.

This chain links TRBV10-3 with TRBJ2-2; 11 bases align to TRBD1. The CDR3 sequence is 16 residues long. V gave up 6 bases and J gave up 4 bases; unmatched junction bases: 7. CDR1 and CDR2 from the germline V gene are ENHRY and SYGVKD. The CDR3 sequence is CAIRPGQGAVTGELFF. The CDR3 DNA is TGTGCCATCAGGCCCGGACAGGGGGCAGTCACCGGGGAGCTGTTTTTT.